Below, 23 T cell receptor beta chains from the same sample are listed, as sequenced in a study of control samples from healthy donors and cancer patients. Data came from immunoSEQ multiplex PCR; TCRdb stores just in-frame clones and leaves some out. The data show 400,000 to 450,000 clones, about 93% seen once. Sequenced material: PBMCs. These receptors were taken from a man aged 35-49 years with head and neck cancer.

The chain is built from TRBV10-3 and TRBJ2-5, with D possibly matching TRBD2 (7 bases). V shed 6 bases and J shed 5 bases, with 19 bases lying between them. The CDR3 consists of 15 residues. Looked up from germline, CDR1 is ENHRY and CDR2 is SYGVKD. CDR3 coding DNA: TGTGCCATCAGGGCCATCGGGGGGCGCGGGGAGACCCAGTACTTC. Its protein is CAIRAIGGRGETQYF.

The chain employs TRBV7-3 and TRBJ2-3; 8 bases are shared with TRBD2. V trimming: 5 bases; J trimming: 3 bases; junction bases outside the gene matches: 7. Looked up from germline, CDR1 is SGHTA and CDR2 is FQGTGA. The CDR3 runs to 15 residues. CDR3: CASSPGVAGTDTQYF. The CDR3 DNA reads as TGTGCCAGCAGCCCCGGAGTAGCGGGAACAGATACGCAGTATTTT.

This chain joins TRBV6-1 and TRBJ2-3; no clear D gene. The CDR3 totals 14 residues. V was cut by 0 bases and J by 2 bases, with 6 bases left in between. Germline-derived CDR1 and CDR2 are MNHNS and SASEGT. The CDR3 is CASSEALNTDTQYF. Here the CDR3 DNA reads TGTGCCAGCAGTGAAGCGCTCAACACAGATACGCAGTATTTT.

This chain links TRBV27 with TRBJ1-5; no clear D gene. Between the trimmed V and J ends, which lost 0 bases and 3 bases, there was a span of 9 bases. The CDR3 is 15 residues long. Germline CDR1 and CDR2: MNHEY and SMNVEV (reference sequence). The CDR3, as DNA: TGTGCCAGCAGTTTATCGAGAGGATACAATCAGCCCCAGCATTTT. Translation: CASSLSRGYNQPQHF.

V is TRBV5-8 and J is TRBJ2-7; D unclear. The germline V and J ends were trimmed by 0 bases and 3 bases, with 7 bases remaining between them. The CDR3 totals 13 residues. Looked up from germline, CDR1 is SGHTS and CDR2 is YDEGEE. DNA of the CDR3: TGTGCCAGCAGCTTGGGCCCTTTCTACGAGCAGTACTTC. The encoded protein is CASSLGPFYEQYF.

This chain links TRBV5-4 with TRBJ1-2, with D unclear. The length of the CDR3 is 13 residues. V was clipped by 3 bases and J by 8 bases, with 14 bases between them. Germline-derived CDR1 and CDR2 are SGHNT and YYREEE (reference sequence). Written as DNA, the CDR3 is TGTGCCAGCAGCTCTATGGGATTTGGCGGCTACACCTTC. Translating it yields CASSSMGFGGYTF.

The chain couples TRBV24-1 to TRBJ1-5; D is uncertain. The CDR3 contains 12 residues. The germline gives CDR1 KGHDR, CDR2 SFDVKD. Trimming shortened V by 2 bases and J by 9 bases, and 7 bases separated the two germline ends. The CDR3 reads CATSDSLGPQHF. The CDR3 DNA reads TGTGCCACCAGTGATTCGCTTGGGCCCCAGCATTTT.

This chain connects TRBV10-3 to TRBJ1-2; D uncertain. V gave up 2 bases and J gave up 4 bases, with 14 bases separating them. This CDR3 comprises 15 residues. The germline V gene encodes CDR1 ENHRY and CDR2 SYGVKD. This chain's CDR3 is CAISEDGQSRYGYTF. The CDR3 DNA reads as TGTGCCATCAGTGAGGACGGCCAGTCCCGCTATGGCTACACCTTC.

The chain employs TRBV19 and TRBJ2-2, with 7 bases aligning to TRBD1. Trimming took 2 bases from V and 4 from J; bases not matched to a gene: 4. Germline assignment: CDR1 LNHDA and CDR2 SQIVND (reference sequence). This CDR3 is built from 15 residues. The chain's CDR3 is CASSITGVTTGELFF. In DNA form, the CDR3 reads TGTGCCAGTAGTATAACAGGGGTCACCACCGGGGAGCTGTTTTTT.

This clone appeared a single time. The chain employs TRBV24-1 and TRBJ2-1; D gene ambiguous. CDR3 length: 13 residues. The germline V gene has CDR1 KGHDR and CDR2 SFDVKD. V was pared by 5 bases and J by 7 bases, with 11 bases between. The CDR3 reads CATSGTEKNEQFF. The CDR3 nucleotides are TGTGCCACCAGTGGGACCGAAAAAAATGAGCAGTTCTTC.

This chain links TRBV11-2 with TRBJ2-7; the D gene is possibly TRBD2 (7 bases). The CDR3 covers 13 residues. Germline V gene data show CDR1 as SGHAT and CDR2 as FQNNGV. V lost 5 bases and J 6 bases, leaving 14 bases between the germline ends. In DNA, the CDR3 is TGTGCCAGCAGCCCACCAGGGGAGGGCGAGCAGTACTTC. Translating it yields CASSPPGEGEQYF.

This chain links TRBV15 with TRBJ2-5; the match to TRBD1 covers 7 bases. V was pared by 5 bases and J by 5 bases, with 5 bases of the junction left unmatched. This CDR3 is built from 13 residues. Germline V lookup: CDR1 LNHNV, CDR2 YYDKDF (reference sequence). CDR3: CATSPGTVETQYF. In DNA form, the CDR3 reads TGTGCCACCAGCCCAGGGACAGTGGAGACCCAGTACTTC.

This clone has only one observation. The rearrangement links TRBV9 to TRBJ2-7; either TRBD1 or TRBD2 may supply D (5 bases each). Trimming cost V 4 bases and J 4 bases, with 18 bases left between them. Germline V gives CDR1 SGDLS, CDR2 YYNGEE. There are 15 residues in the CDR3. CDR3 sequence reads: CASSPRDVPGYEQYF. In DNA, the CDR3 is TGTGCCAGCAGCCCACGGGACGTTCCGGGGTACGAGCAGTACTTC. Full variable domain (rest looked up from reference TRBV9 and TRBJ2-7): DSGVTQTPKHLITATGQRVTLRCSPRSGDLSVYWYQQSLDQGLQFLIQYYNGEERAKGNILERFSAQQFPDLHSELNLSSLELGDSALYFCASSPRDVPGYEQYFGPGTRLTVT.

CDR3 sequence reads: CAWSMGQGNSPLHF. The CDR3, as DNA: TGTGCCTGGAGTATGGGACAGGGTAATTCACCCCTCCACTTT. The chain has TRBV30 and TRBJ1-6, with 9 nucleotides matching TRBD1. Germline values: CDR1 GTSNPN, CDR2 SVGIG (reference sequence). The CDR3 covers 14 residues. V shed 2 bases, J shed 6 bases, and the junction held 2 bases outside the gene matches. The full variable domain, with the rest looked up from reference TRBV30 and TRBJ1-6, is SQTIHQWPATLVQPVGSPLSLECTVEGTSNPNLYWYRQAAGRGLQLLFYSVGIGQISSEVPQNLSASRPQDRQFILSSKKLLLSDSGFYLCAWSMGQGNSPLHFGNGTRLTVT.

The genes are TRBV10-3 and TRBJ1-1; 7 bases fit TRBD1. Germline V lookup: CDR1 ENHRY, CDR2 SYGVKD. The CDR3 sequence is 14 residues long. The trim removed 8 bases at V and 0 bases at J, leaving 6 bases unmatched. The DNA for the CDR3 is TGTGCCATCGTGCCAGGGGGTATGAACACTGAAGCTTTCTTT. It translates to CAIVPGGMNTEAFF.

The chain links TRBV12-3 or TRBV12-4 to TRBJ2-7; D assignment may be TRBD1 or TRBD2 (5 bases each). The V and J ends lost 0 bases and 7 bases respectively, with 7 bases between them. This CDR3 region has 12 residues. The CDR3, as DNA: TGTGCCAGCAGTTTAGCAGGGACGGAGCAGTACTTC. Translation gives CASSLAGTEQYF.

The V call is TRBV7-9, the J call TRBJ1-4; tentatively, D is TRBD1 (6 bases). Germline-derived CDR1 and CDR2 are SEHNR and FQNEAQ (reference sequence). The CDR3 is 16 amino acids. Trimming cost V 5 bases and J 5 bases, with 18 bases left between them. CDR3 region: CASSHGGGTANEKLFF. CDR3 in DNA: TGTGCCAGCAGCCATGGAGGGGGGACTGCAAATGAAAAACTGTTTTTT.

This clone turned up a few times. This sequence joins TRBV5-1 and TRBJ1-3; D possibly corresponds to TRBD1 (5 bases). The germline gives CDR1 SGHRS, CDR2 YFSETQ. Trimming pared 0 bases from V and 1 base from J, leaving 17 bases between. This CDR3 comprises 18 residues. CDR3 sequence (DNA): TGCGCCAGCAGCTTGGCTGCCGGGTTTGGGGGATCTGGAAACACCATATATTTT. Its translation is CASSLAAGFGGSGNTIYF. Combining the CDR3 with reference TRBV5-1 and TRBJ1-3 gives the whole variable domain KAGVTQTPRYLIKTRGQQVTLSCSPISGHRSVSWYQQTPGQGLQFLFEYFSETQRNKGNFPGRFSGRQFSNSRSEMNVSTLELGDSALYLCASSLAAGFGGSGNTIYFGEGSWLTVV.

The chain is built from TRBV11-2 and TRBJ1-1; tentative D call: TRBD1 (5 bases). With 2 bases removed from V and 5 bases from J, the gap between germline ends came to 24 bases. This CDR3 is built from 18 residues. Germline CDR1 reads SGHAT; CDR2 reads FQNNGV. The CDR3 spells CASSLPGRATIRATEAFF. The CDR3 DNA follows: TGTGCCAGCAGCTTACCGGGACGGGCTACAATTAGGGCGACTGAAGCTTTCTTT.

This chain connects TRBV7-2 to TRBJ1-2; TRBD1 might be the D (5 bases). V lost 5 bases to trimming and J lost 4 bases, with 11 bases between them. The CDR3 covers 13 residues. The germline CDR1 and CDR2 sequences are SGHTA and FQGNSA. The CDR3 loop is CASSVTGPYGYTF. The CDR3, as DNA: TGTGCCAGCAGCGTCACAGGCCCCTATGGCTACACCTTC.

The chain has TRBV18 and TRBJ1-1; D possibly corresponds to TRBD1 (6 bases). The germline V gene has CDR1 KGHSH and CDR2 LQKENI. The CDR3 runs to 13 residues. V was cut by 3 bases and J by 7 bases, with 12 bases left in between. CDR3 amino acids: CASSPSGALEAFF. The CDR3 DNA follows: TGTGCCAGCTCACCTTCAGGGGCCCTTGAAGCTTTCTTT.

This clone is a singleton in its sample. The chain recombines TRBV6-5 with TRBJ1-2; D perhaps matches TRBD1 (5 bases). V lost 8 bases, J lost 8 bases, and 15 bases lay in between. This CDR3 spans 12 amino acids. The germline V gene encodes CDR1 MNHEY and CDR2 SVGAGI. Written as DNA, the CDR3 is TGTGCCAGCGCAACGGGGGAATCGGGCTACACCTTC. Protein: CASATGESGYTF.

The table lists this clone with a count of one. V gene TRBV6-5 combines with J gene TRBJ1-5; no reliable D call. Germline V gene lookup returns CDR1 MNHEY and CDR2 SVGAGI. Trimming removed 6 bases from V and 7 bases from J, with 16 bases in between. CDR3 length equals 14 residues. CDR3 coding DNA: TGTGCCAGCAGCGCTTCTTTCTTGGGGCAGCCCCAGCATTTT. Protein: CASSASFLGQPQHF.